A selection of T cell receptor beta chains follows, all from one sample in a study of human T cells and chemical hapten exposure. TCRdb fed the RACE reads into MiXCR, producing one record per CDR3 protein. The sample lists fewer than 300,000 distinct CDR3 sequences; approximately 8.6% were seen once. Source: whole blood, taken in connection with sensitization to the hapten diphenylcyclopropenone (DPC). These receptors came from a woman in her forties with alopecia areata. Some clones in this sample may be carry-over from other donors' samples. Each CDR3 is given with its conserved first and last residue. A D gene is named only where the DNA matches it firmly. The size of a clone is reported for some rows only, either as once, few or many, or as a class for expanded clones.

V	D	length	J	size	CDR3	DNA
TRBV20-1	NA	12	TRBJ2-7	once	CSARVRDYEQYF	TGCAGTGCTAGGGTCAGGGACTACGAGCAGTACTTC
TRBV28	NA	12	TRBJ1-1	NA	CAIGAPRTEAFF	TGTGCTATAGGGGCCCCACGTACTGAAGCTTTCTTT
TRBV3-1	TRBD2	13	TRBJ2-7	NA	CASSHGTRSEQYF	TGTGCCAGCAGCCACGGGACTAGATCCGAGCAGTACTTC
TRBV5-1	NA	15	TRBJ1-5	NA	CASSLVSLPTPPQHF	TGCGCCAGCAGCTTGGTGTCCCTACCCACCCCGCCCCAGCATTTT
TRBV27	NA	15	TRBJ2-3	NA	CASSWKRVATDTQYF	TGTGCCAGCAGTTGGAAGAGGGTTGCGACAGATACGCAGTATTTT
TRBV11-3	TRBD2	15	TRBJ2-1	NA	CASSFLAGGNNEQFF	TGTGCCAGCAGCTTTCTAGCGGGAGGGAACAATGAGCAGTTCTTC
TRBV5-1	NA	16	TRBJ1-4	NA	CASSLAVGGLSEKLFF	TGCGCCAGCAGCTTGGCTGTCGGGGGGCTAAGTGAAAAACTGTTTTTT
TRBV7-2	TRBD1	13	TRBJ1-1	NA	CASSSRQGTEAFF	TGTGCCAGCAGCTCGAGACAGGGTACTGAAGCTTTCTTT
TRBV7-9	NA	15	TRBJ2-2	NA	CANNTLDWDTGELFF	TGTGCCAACAATACCCTGGACTGGGACACCGGGGAGCTGTTTTTT
TRBV5-1	NA	15	TRBJ2-7	NA	CASSRAGLGEDEQYF	TGCGCCAGCAGCCGGGCCGGCCTGGGGGAAGACGAGCAGTACTTC
TRBV27	TRBD2	15	TRBJ2-7	NA	CATHSDTGGTYEQYF	TGTGCCACCCATTCGGATACGGGGGGAACCTACGAGCAGTACTTC
TRBV6-1	NA	12	TRBJ1-1	many	CASSEEGTEAFF	TGTGCCAGCAGTGAAGAAGGGACGGAAGCTTTCTTT
TRBV6-4	TRBD2	14	TRBJ2-7	few	CASSPREVSYEQYF	TGTGCCAGCAGCCCCCGGGAGGTGTCCTACGAGCAGTACTTC
TRBV28	NA	13	TRBJ1-5	many	CASSGRRNQPQHF	TGTGCCAGCAGTGGAAGGCGCAATCAGCCCCAGCATTTT
TRBV3-1	NA	13	TRBJ2-3	NA	CASSQNPYDTQYF	TGTGCCAGCAGCCAAAACCCCTACGATACGCAGTATTTT
TRBV6-5	TRBD1	15	TRBJ1-5	few	CASSRLGQGNQPQHF	TGTGCCAGCAGTCGACTCGGACAGGGCAATCAGCCCCAGCATTTT
TRBV12-3/TRBV12-4	TRBD1	13	TRBJ1-6	NA	CASSRDRVSPLHF	TGTGCCAGCAGCCGGGACAGGGTTTCACCCCTCCACTTT
TRBV6-2/TRBV6-3	TRBD2	14	TRBJ2-7	many	CASSSPGEGYEQYF	TGTGCCAGCAGCTCCCCCGGGGAGGGGTACGAGCAGTACTTC
TRBV7-2	TRBD2	14	TRBJ2-1	NA	CAGRAGGDYNEQFF	TGTGCCGGAAGAGCGGGAGGGGACTACAATGAGCAGTTCTTC
TRBV29-1	TRBD1	13	TRBJ2-7	NA	CSGGQGVHYEQYF	TGCAGCGGTGGACAGGGGGTCCACTACGAGCAGTACTTC
TRBV11-2	NA	16	TRBJ2-2	few	CASSLRGVQLTGELFF	TGTGCCAGCAGCCTGCGCGGTGTTCAACTCACCGGGGAGCTGTTTTTT
TRBV19	TRBD2	14	TRBJ2-1	few	CASSSGRAGSEQFF	TGTGCCAGTAGTAGCGGGAGGGCCGGGAGTGAGCAGTTCTTC
TRBV28	TRBD1	17	TRBJ2-7	many	CASSLPQGAGRRYEQYF	TGTGCCAGCAGTTTACCCCAGGGGGCAGGGAGGAGGTACGAGCAGTACTTC
TRBV5-1	NA	14	TRBJ2-1	NA	CASSFREPYNEQFF	TGCGCCAGCAGCTTTCGGGAGCCCTACAATGAGCAGTTCTTC
TRBV10-3	TRBD1	13	TRBJ2-4	few	CATKDRAQNIQYF	TGTGCCACCAAGGACAGGGCTCAAAACATTCAGTACTTC
TRBV4-3	TRBD1	17	TRBJ2-3	NA	CASSQEGQGVFTDTQYF	TGCGCCAGCAGCCAAGAAGGTCAGGGGGTTTTCACAGATACGCAGTATTTT
TRBV6-5	NA	13	TRBJ1-1	NA	CASRTSGDTEAFF	TGTGCCAGCCGCACATCGGGGGACACTGAAGCTTTCTTT
TRBV7-2	NA	13	TRBJ2-7	few	CASSFSQGYEQYF	TGTGCCAGCAGCTTCTCCCAGGGCTACGAGCAGTACTTC
TRBV4-3	TRBD1	16	TRBJ2-3	many	CASSQGDRPLTDTQYF	TGCGCCAGCAGCCAAGGGGACAGGCCACTCACAGATACGCAGTATTTT
TRBV5-5	NA	15	TRBJ2-1	few	CASSFGLVGNNEQFF	TGTGCCAGCAGCTTCGGCCTAGTGGGGAACAATGAGCAGTTCTTC
TRBV5-1	TRBD2	14	TRBJ2-1	few	CASSFSSGREEQFF	TGCGCCAGCAGCTTCTCTAGCGGGAGGGAAGAGCAGTTCTTC
TRBV21-1	NA	18	TRBJ1-1	few	CASSKKGASWPMNTEAFF	TGTGCCAGCAGCAAAAAAGGGGCCTCCTGGCCCATGAACACTGAAGCTTTCTTT
TRBV10-3	TRBD1	17	TRBJ1-2	NA	CAIEAEGARINNYGYTF	TGTGCCATCGAAGCGGAGGGGGCGAGGATAAACAACTATGGCTACACCTTC
TRBV29-1	NA	10	TRBJ1-2	NA	CSVENYGYTF	TGCAGCGTGGAGAACTATGGCTACACCTTC
TRBV3-1	TRBD2	16	TRBJ2-1	NA	CASSQEGTSGRNEQFF	TGTGCCAGCAGCCAAGAAGGGACTAGCGGAAGGAATGAGCAGTTCTTC
TRBV4-1	NA	16	TRBJ1-5	few	CASSQVVGGPNQPQHF	TGCGCCAGCAGCCAAGTGGTCGGAGGACCCAATCAGCCCCAGCATTTT
TRBV20-1	TRBD1	16	TRBJ1-1	NA	CSAGKQGAIGDTEAFF	TGCAGTGCTGGGAAACAGGGGGCGATTGGCGACACTGAAGCTTTCTTT
TRBV28	NA	13	TRBJ2-5	few	CASSSTLKETQYF	TGTGCCAGCAGTTCGACACTTAAAGAGACCCAGTACTTC
TRBV9	NA	15	TRBJ2-2	few	CASSVGASMTGELFF	TGTGCCAGCAGCGTAGGGGCGAGCATGACCGGGGAGCTGTTTTTT
TRBV21-1	NA	15	TRBJ2-1	many	CASSREQGAENEQFF	TGTGCCAGCAGCCGGGAGCAGGGGGCGGAAAATGAGCAGTTCTTC